This T cell receptor beta chain is drawn from a study of blood T cell repertoires in COVID-19 (dated by TCRdb to 2018 to 2020). With respect to the entire study: The collaborator samples originated in the United States, Italy and Spain and spanned the acute and convalescent phases of COVID-19. The sample metadata nearly always contained a de-identified subject ID, COVID-19 status, age in years and sex. HLA class I and class II types, where available, came from metadata supplied by the sample provider rather than from assay-based typing. The material from the prospective study consisted of cDNA or gDNA derived from T cells, B-cell-depleted T cells, or PBMCs. The dataset comprised deeply sampled blood TCRbeta repertoires from subjects exposed to, actively infected with, or recovered from COVID-19. Samples came from the ongoing ImmuneRACE study (first 160 participants) plus 1,254 subjects from 6 global collaborators. The repertoires were made available in a free public database intended to serve as a resource for research on the immune response to SARS-CoV-2.

Spanning cysteine to phenylalanine, the CDR3 consists of 16 amino acids. CDR3 DNA is the only sequence kept; it has 48 bases, read in frame from the first base. Germline trimming amounts to 2 bases on V and 5 bases on J, with 8 as the count of junction bases outside the gene matches. Looking up the germline V gene (reference sequence) yields CDR1 MNHNY and CDR2 SVGAGI. TCRbeta CDR3 regions were amplified from genomic DNA by means of the immunoSEQ Assay, a bias-controlled multiplex PCR. Per the authors' processing: Nucleated cell counts per sample were estimated from amplification of reference gene primers within the assay. Sequence reads were collapsed and filtered to measure the absolute abundance of every unique TCRbeta CDR3 rearrangement. Productive Simpson clonality was computed per sample as the square root of Simpson's diversity index over productive rearrangements. TCRdb limited this immuneACCESS table to in-frame rearrangements with V and J called. A share of clones is missing; checked studies link under half to unresolved V genes, and the rest is unexplained. V, J and clone size are those of that table, while D and trimming were read from the DNA. Recorded for this sample are 150,000 or so clones; roughly 86% of them occurred a single time. Clones ranked in the top ten supply about 16% of the sample.

Collaborating institutions collected whole blood in K2EDTA tubes following their own protocols. For TCRbeta analysis, collaborator samples were shipped as frozen whole blood, as isolated PBMCs, or as DNA extracted from either sample type. Study-wide findings and limitations: How much clinical and demographic metadata was included differed by source and by participant, and the metadata was provided uncurated.

A remark on this clone: This receptor's antigen is unknown. No much larger clone exists at a distance of one base, and base qualities are not known.

The sequenced sample consisted of peripheral blood. The chain is made from TRBV6-6 and TRBJ2-7, with TRBD1 matching 11 junction bases. This sequence originates from a human donor with acute or convalescent COVID-19. The donor label of this sample is uncertain. Read as DNA, the sequence is TGTGCCAGCAGTTACACGGGCGTGGACAGGGGGCACGAGCAGTACTTC. It translates as CASSYTGVDRGHEQYF.